These 9 T cell receptor beta chains came from one sample sequenced in a study of Ad26.COV2.S vaccination and SARS-CoV-2 variants. Assay used: immunoSEQ multiplex PCR; TCRdb lists only in-frame clones, some missing. The sample lists 300,000 to 400,000 clones, about 82% occurring once. As for treatment: 15 to 20 received Ad26.COV2.S at low or high dose, single or two shots; roughly 5 received placebo; per-sample allocation not given. Specimens were obtained on day 63 following the first vaccine or placebo injection. This specimen consisted of peripheral blood, obtained in a trial of Ad26.COV2.S vaccine versus placebo. These receptor sequences come from a person aged 18 to 65 who received the Ad26.COV2.S COVID-19 vaccine or a placebo.

The chain joins TRBV6-5 to TRBJ2-5; D is unresolved. Germline V gene data show CDR1 as MNHEY and CDR2 as SVGAGI. Deletions cut 6 bases from V and 5 bases from J, with 13 bases between. The CDR3 length is 13 residues. CDR3 bases: TGTGCCAGCAGATCGTTCAATGCTGAGACCCAGTACTTC. Translation: CASRSFNAETQYF.

The count of this clone is one. This chain connects TRBV10-3 to TRBJ2-5, with TRBD1 matching over 11 bases. Looked up from germline, CDR1 is ENHRY and CDR2 is SYGVKD. This CDR3 is 17 amino acids long. The trim removed 2 bases at V and 5 bases at J, leaving 10 bases unmatched. CDR3 residues: CAISEPTGTGGSETQYF. The DNA for the CDR3 is TGTGCCATCAGTGAGCCGACCGGGACAGGGGGAAGTGAGACCCAGTACTTC.

Only one count was recorded for this clone. The CDR3 sequence: CATSDVKGASTDTQYF. CDR3 coding DNA: TGTGCCACCAGTGACGTGAAGGGGGCCAGCACAGATACGCAGTATTTT. The chain employs TRBV24-1 and TRBJ2-3; 7 bases align to TRBD1. J was trimmed by 0 bases and V by 4 bases; bases with no gene match: 6. From germline, CDR1 is KGHDR and CDR2 SFDVKD. CDR3 length equals 16 residues.

The J gene is TRBJ2-2, the V gene TRBV28; a possible D gene is TRBD1 (5 bases). The length of the CDR3 is 15 residues. V was clipped by 4 bases and J by 2 bases, with 11 bases between them. Looked up from germline, CDR1 is MDHEN and CDR2 is SYDVKM. This CDR3 is CASSYSDRNTGELFF. CDR3 bases: TGTGCCAGCAGTTATTCCGACAGAAACACCGGGGAGCTGTTTTTT.

This clone showed up just a few times. The chain recombines TRBV28 with TRBJ1-5, with 9 nucleotides matching TRBD1. Germline lookup yields CDR1 MDHEN and CDR2 SYDVKM. This CDR3 is built from 15 residues. V lost 7 bases and J lost 3; bases outside the gene matches: 7. The CDR3 here is CASNFNRGLNQPQHF. DNA of the CDR3: TGTGCCAGCAACTTCAACAGGGGGCTCAATCAGCCCCAGCATTTT.

This chain uses TRBV9 with TRBJ2-1; TRBD2 agrees at 13 bases. CDR3 size: 14 residues. Germline CDR1 is SGDLS and CDR2 is YYNGEE. The V gene end was trimmed by 2 bases and the J gene end by 9 bases; junction bases not matched to a gene: 2. The DNA for the CDR3 is TGTGCCAGCAGCGTGACTAGCGGGGGGTCTGAGCAGTTCTTC. It encodes CASSVTSGGSEQFF.

The chain recombines TRBV9 with TRBJ1-3; 8 bases line up with TRBD1. This CDR3 is built from 15 residues. Germline trimming cut 4 bases from V and 2 bases from J; bases unmatched to any gene: 5. Germline CDR1 is SGDLS and CDR2 is YYNGEE. CDR3: CASSLGQGPGNTIYF. The CDR3 nucleotides read TGTGCCAGCAGCCTTGGACAGGGCCCTGGAAACACCATATATTTT.

J is TRBJ2-1 and V is TRBV3-1 (or the pseudogene TRBV3-2); a weak D match, TRBD2 (5 bases). Trimming cost V 6 bases and J 7 bases, with 10 bases left between them. Germline V gene sequence: CDR1 LGHDT, CDR2 YNNKEL (reference sequence). The CDR3 spans 12 residues. CDR3 residues: CASRRTGNEQFF. CDR3 nucleotide sequence: TGTGCCAGCAGACGGACGGGGAATGAGCAGTTCTTC.

The V gene is TRBV6-4, the J gene TRBJ2-4; D is ambiguous. There are 13 residues in the CDR3. CDR1 and CDR2 from the germline V gene are MRHNA and SNTAGT. The V and J ends lost 8 bases and 3 bases respectively, with 11 bases between them. The CDR3 bases are TGTGCCAGCGGGCCCCGGGTCAAAAACATTCAGTACTTC. Translation gives CASGPRVKNIQYF.